The clone carrying this TCR beta chain has just one count. Germline V gene sequence: CDR1 MNHNS, CDR2 SASEGT. This CDR3 contains 14 residues. This sample is part of a study of glioma-infiltrating T cells after dendritic cell vaccination. Assay: immunoSEQ multiplex PCR; the TCRdb copy retains only in-frame clones and omits some. The sample shows 90,000 to 140,000 clones, around 89% of them seen only once. The time point denotes: after dendritic cell vaccination, including at tumor progression/relapse. Only patients with spare fresh-frozen tumor and over two years of follow-up were included. This sequence originates from a human donor with glioblastoma. The gene calls are TRBV6-1 and TRBJ2-5; 8 bases align to TRBD1. The tail of the sequence fits TRBJ2-7 better, so the J call may be wrong. Sequenced here: blood, sampled after dendritic cell vaccination. CDR3: CASSGGTGLYEQYF. The CDR3 region has the DNA TGTGCCAGCAGTGGCGGGACAGGTCTCTACGAGCAGTACTTC.